What follows are 15 T cell receptor beta chains derived from one specimen sequenced in a study of cytomegalovirus exposure and HLA in healthy donors. PCR employed 60 Vbeta and 13 Jbeta primers. The data were produced by immunoSEQ multiplex PCR, yet TCRdb's version contains in-frame clones alone and is incomplete. Of roughly 200,000 clones detected, approximately 80% appear once; the ten largest clones hold approximately 2.9%. Input material: PBMCs. The receptors here all came from a female donor in good health and CMV-seronegative.

The V and J genes are TRBV29-1 and TRBJ2-7, with 8 positions matching TRBD1. Germline V gene data show CDR1 as SQVTM and CDR2 as ANQGSEA. V lost 4 bases to trimming and J lost 5 bases; unmatched junction nucleotides: 7. The CDR3 sequence is 13 residues long. The CDR3 DNA follows: TGCAGCGTTGTGGAAGCAGGGGGCCACGAGCAGTACTTC. Translated: CSVVEAGGHEQYF.

The rearrangement joins TRBV2 to TRBJ2-2; TRBD2 aligns across 7 bases. The V gene end was trimmed by 6 bases and the J gene end by 1 base; junction bases not matched to a gene: 11. Germline CDR1 SNHLY, CDR2 FYNNEI. This CDR3 comprises 17 residues. The CDR3 region is CASRGGAQSLNTGELFF. Here the CDR3 DNA reads TGTGCCAGCAGGGGAGGGGCACAGAGTCTGAACACCGGGGAGCTGTTTTTT.

The chain joins TRBV4-1 to TRBJ2-1; tentative D call: TRBD1 (5 bases). This CDR3 has 14 amino acids. Trimming took 1 base from V and 6 from J, leaving 10 bases between them. Per germline, CDR1 MGHRA and CDR2 YSYEKL. The CDR3 protein is CASSQADTLNEQFF. The DNA for the CDR3 is TGCGCCAGCAGCCAAGCGGACACCCTCAATGAGCAGTTCTTC.

The V gene is TRBV29-1, the J gene TRBJ2-7; TRBD1 matches at 8 bases. V shed 5 bases, J shed 5 bases, and the junction held 8 bases outside the gene matches. This CDR3 comprises 13 residues. The germline CDR1 and CDR2 sequences are SQVTM and ANQGSEA. This CDR3 reads CSVYTGTGHEQYF. CDR3 coding DNA: TGCAGCGTTTATACCGGGACAGGCCACGAGCAGTACTTC.

This clone was seen a few times. The chain carries TRBV7-9 and TRBJ2-7, with D possibly matching TRBD1 (6 bases). Trimming took off 5 bases at V and 2 bases at J, with 16 bases between the two ends. This CDR3 is built from 15 residues. CDR1 and CDR2 (germline): SEHNR, FQNEAQ (reference sequence). The CDR3 region has the DNA TGTGCCAGCAGCCTCGACAGGTTGAATCCCTACGAGCAGTACTTC. Translating it yields CASSLDRLNPYEQYF.

V and J are TRBV11-2 and TRBJ1-1; TRBD1 agrees at 7 bases. V lost 3 bases to trimming and J lost 2 bases; unmatched junction nucleotides: 6. The CDR3 contains 15 residues. Germline V lookup: CDR1 SGHAT, CDR2 FQNNGV. The CDR3 DNA is TGTGCCAGCAGCTTCGGGACAGCGAGAAACACTGAAGCTTTCTTT. As protein: CASSFGTARNTEAFF.

The chain recombines TRBV5-6 with TRBJ2-7; no definite D call. V shed 3 bases and J shed 5 bases, with 6 bases lying between them. CDR3 size: 11 residues. Looked up from germline, CDR1 is SGHDT and CDR2 is YYEEEE. CDR3 bases: TGTGCCAGCAGCTCCGTCGACGAGCAGTACTTC. It translates to CASSSVDEQYF.

The rearrangement joins TRBV4-1 to TRBJ1-3; D not certain. The CDR3 totals 15 residues. Looked up from germline, CDR1 is MGHRA and CDR2 is YSYEKL. Trimming took off 4 bases at V and 1 base at J, with 11 bases between the two ends. In DNA form, the CDR3 reads TGCGCCAGCAGCCTGGACGGCGGGTCTGGAAACACCATATATTTT. The encoded protein is CASSLDGGSGNTIYF.

V gene TRBV7-9 combines with J gene TRBJ2-3, with TRBD2 matching 7 bases. This CDR3 has 15 amino acids. CDR1 is SEHNR and CDR2 is FQNEAQ in the germline V gene (reference sequence). V lost 3 bases to trimming and J lost 0 bases; unmatched junction nucleotides: 3. In nucleotides, the CDR3 is TGTGCCAGCAGCTTTGAGGGACTAAGCACAGATACGCAGTATTTT. Translation gives CASSFEGLSTDTQYF.

V usage is TRBV5-1 and J usage is TRBJ2-1, with 7 bases that match TRBD2. V shed 4 bases and J 5 bases; nucleotides not matched to a gene: 12. The CDR3 runs to 16 residues. Germline loops: CDR1 SGHRS, CDR2 YFSETQ. The CDR3 DNA reads as TGCGCCAGCAGCAAAGAGTCGGCTAGCGGAAACAATGAGCAGTTCTTC. Translated: CASSKESASGNNEQFF.

The sample holds a few counts of this clone. J is TRBJ2-5 and V is TRBV7-6; D not certain. Germline loops: CDR1 SGHVS, CDR2 FNYEAQ. The CDR3 covers 15 residues. V was clipped by 0 bases and J by 5 bases, with 13 bases between them. This CDR3 is CASSLAVPPRETQYF. Here the CDR3 DNA reads TGTGCCAGCAGCTTAGCGGTCCCACCCCGGGAGACCCAGTACTTC.

The chain employs TRBV10-1 and TRBJ2-1, with D perhaps matching TRBD1 (6 bases). V was pared by 5 bases and J by 5 bases, with 13 bases between. This CDR3 is 14 amino acids long. Looked up from germline, CDR1 is WNHNN and CDR2 is SYGVQD (reference sequence). Here the CDR3 DNA reads TGCGCCAGCAGTCAACGACAGGATAACAATGAGCAGTTCTTC. Translating it yields CASSQRQDNNEQFF.

The chain employs TRBV4-1 and TRBJ2-3, with D possibly being TRBD1 (5 bases). The CDR3 loop spans 15 amino acids. The V gene's germline CDR1 is MGHRA and CDR2 YSYEKL. V dropped 0 bases and J dropped 1 base, with 8 bases sitting between them. The CDR3 DNA is TGCGCCAGCAGCCAAGAACTACAGGGCACAGATACGCAGTATTTT. Its protein product is CASSQELQGTDTQYF.

The chain uses TRBV29-1 and TRBJ2-2, with 10 bases lining up with TRBD2. Trimming took 7 bases from V and 3 from J; bases not matched to a gene: 8. Germline assignment: CDR1 SQVTM and CDR2 ANQGSEA. The CDR3 runs to 15 residues. CDR3 region: CSAYSGGFDTGELFF. DNA of the CDR3: TGCAGCGCCTATAGCGGGGGGTTCGACACCGGGGAGCTGTTTTTT.

This chain joins TRBV7-9 and TRBJ1-5; D possibly corresponds to TRBD1 (5 bases). The V gene's germline CDR1 is SEHNR and CDR2 FQNEAQ (reference sequence). V was cut by 1 base and J by 4 bases, with 8 bases left in between. The CDR3 loop spans 14 amino acids. This chain's CDR3 is CASSLGQRNQPQHF. The CDR3 bases are TGTGCCAGCAGCTTAGGACAGAGGAATCAGCCCCAGCATTTT.